Presented here are 27 T cell receptor beta chains from one specimen sequenced in a study of T cell responses to AZD1222 COVID-19 vaccine. Clones were sequenced by immunoSEQ multiplex PCR, and TCRdb holds only the in-frame ones, with some missing. Of more than 95,000 clones listed, about 88% are singletons. The specimen comprised peripheral blood, sampled on day 0 of AZD1222 vaccination. These receptors were collected from an adult in good health.

J is TRBJ2-1 and V is TRBV3-1 (or the pseudogene TRBV3-2); TRBD1 agrees at 11 bases. The CDR3 has 16 residues. Germline CDR1 reads LGHDT; CDR2 reads YNNKEL (reference sequence). V was clipped by 4 bases and J by 4 bases; unmatched bases: 6. The DNA of the CDR3 is TGTGCCAGCAGCCCTATGGACAGGGGGCTTTACAATGAGCAGTTCTTC. Protein sequence: CASSPMDRGLYNEQFF.

This clone is medium-sized (0.01 to 0.1%). The same CDR3 can be traced to other DNA sequences in this sample. V is TRBV5-4 and J is TRBJ2-3; D possibly corresponds to TRBD2 (6 bases). The germline CDR1 and CDR2 sequences are SGHNT and YYREEE (reference sequence). The CDR3 extends over 15 amino acids. Trimming cost V 2 bases and J 0 bases, with 10 bases left between them. Here the CDR3 reads CASSLAGPSTDTQYF. The CDR3 nucleotides read TGTGCCAGCAGCTTAGCGGGCCCTAGCACAGATACGCAGTATTTT.

This sequence joins TRBV7-3 and TRBJ1-1; unclear D gene. Trimming cost V 0 bases and J 6 bases, with 5 bases left between them. This CDR3 contains 12 residues. Germline CDR1 and CDR2: SGHTA and FQGTGA. CDR3 coding DNA: TGTGCCAGCAGCTTAACGACATCTGAAGCTTTCTTT. It translates to CASSLTTSEAFF.

The gene calls are TRBV7-9 and TRBJ2-1; TRBD1 matches 8 bases. V shed 3 bases, J shed 1 base, and the junction held 2 bases outside the gene matches. The CDR3 runs to 15 residues. From germline, CDR1 is SEHNR and CDR2 FQNEAQ (reference sequence). The CDR3 sequence is CASSFQGASYNEQFF. The CDR3 DNA reads TGTGCCAGCAGCTTTCAGGGGGCATCCTACAATGAGCAGTTCTTC. The whole variable domain, remainder taken from reference TRBV7-9 and TRBJ2-1, is DTGVSQNPRHKITKRGQNVTFRCDPISEHNRLYWYRQTLGQGPEFLTYFQNEAQLEKSRLLSDRFSAERPKGSFSTLEIQRTEQGDSAMYLCASSFQGASYNEQFFGPGTRLTVL.

This chain connects TRBV5-1 to TRBJ2-1; 7 bases line up with TRBD2. The CDR3 runs to 15 residues. Trimming cost V 0 bases and J 7 bases; bases outside gene matches: 7. Germline V gene sequence: CDR1 SGHRS, CDR2 YFSETQ. CDR3 region: CASSLVGEGRNEQFF. The CDR3 nucleotides are TGCGCCAGCAGCTTGGTGGGGGAGGGCCGTAATGAGCAGTTCTTC.

The V and J genes are TRBV7-8 and TRBJ2-7; the D gene is possibly TRBD2 (6 bases). Looked up from germline, CDR1 is SGHVS and CDR2 is FQNEAQ. The CDR3 is 14 amino acids. The V end was cut by 3 bases, the J end by 1 base, with 10 bases between. The CDR3 sequence is CASSFREVSYEQYF. For the CDR3, the DNA is TGTGCCAGCAGCTTTAGGGAGGTTTCCTACGAGCAGTACTTC.

The gene calls are TRBV3-1 (or the pseudogene TRBV3-2) and TRBJ1-5; D gene ambiguous. The CDR3 is made up of 15 amino acids. Germline V gene data show CDR1 as LGHDT and CDR2 as YNNKEL (reference sequence). V lost 0 bases and J 4 bases, leaving 10 bases between the germline ends. The CDR3 loop is CASSQDLTNNQPQHF. In DNA, the CDR3 is TGTGCCAGCAGCCAAGATTTGACAAATAATCAGCCCCAGCATTTT.

DNA of the CDR3: TGTGCCAGCAGCTTGGTGGGGGACAGCTCCTACGAGCAGTACTTC. Its translation: CASSLVGDSSYEQYF. The J gene is TRBJ2-7, the V gene TRBV5-6; 7 bases are shared with TRBD1. CDR3 length: 15 amino acids. Germline V lookup: CDR1 SGHDT, CDR2 YYEEEE. The ends lost 0 bases at V and 0 bases at J; junction bases unmatched: 3. The full variable domain, with the rest looked up from reference TRBV5-6 and TRBJ2-7, is DAGVTQSPTHLIKTRGQQVTLRCSPKSGHDTVSWYQQALGQGPQFIFQYYEEEERQRGNFPDRFSGHQFPNYSSELNVNALLLGDSALYLCASSLVGDSSYEQYFGPGTRLTVT.

A remark on this clone: The identical CDR3 is also encoded by other nucleotide sequences in the sample. The chain employs TRBV9 and TRBJ2-2; tentative D call: TRBD1 (6 bases). Germline assignment: CDR1 SGDLS and CDR2 YYNGEE. This CDR3 has 14 residues. Trimming shortened V by 4 bases and J by 1 base, and 8 bases separated the two germline ends. The CDR3 loop is CASSPGQNTGELFF. CDR3 bases: TGTGCCAGCAGCCCGGGACAGAACACCGGGGAGCTGTTTTTT.

The rearrangement uses TRBV29-1 and TRBJ2-7; 10 bases match TRBD1. The germline V gene encodes CDR1 SQVTM and CDR2 ANQGSEA. This CDR3 spans 13 amino acids. V gave up 6 bases and J gave up 3 bases; unmatched junction bases: 5. CDR3 amino acids: CSVPGQGLYEQYF. In DNA form, the CDR3 reads TGCAGCGTCCCGGGACAGGGGCTCTACGAGCAGTACTTC.

The rearrangement joins TRBV7-8 to TRBJ2-3, with D perhaps matching TRBD1 (6 bases). The CDR3 contains 12 residues. Germline V gene sequence: CDR1 SGHVS, CDR2 FQNEAQ. Trimming stripped 5 bases from V and 7 bases from J, with 10 bases between. The CDR3 spells CASSQGRNTQYF. CDR3 in DNA: TGTGCCAGCAGCCAGGGGCGGAATACGCAGTATTTT.

The count of this clone is one. The V and J genes are TRBV7-3 and TRBJ2-1; D call uncertain. The CDR3 is 13 residues long. Trimming removed 5 bases at V and 7 bases at J, with 12 bases between. The germline V gene encodes CDR1 SGHTA and CDR2 FQGTGA. This CDR3 reads CASSTENANEQFF. DNA of the CDR3: TGTGCCAGCAGCACCGAAAACGCTAATGAGCAGTTCTTC.

This chain uses TRBV7-2 with TRBJ1-1; D is uncertain. The germline V gene has CDR1 SGHTA and CDR2 FQGNSA. The germline V and J ends were trimmed by 4 bases and 5 bases, with 11 bases remaining between them. CDR3 length: 13 amino acids. The CDR3 loop is CASSSQVGTEAFF. In DNA, the CDR3 is TGTGCCAGCAGCTCGCAAGTGGGGACTGAAGCTTTCTTT.

The J gene is TRBJ1-2, the V gene TRBV3-1 (or the pseudogene TRBV3-2); tentative D call: TRBD1 (5 bases). The CDR3 consists of 11 residues. In germline, CDR1 is LGHDT, CDR2 YNNKEL (reference sequence). Deletions cut 9 bases from V and 7 bases from J, with 12 bases between. DNA of the CDR3: TGTGCCAGTAAGGGGCCCAGTGGCTACACCTTC. Translated: CASKGPSGYTF.

The chain recombines TRBV9 with TRBJ1-4; D gene unclear. Per the germline V gene, CDR1 is SGDLS and CDR2 is YYNGEE. The length of the CDR3 is 15 residues. Trimming removed 3 bases from V and 3 bases from J, with 12 bases in between. The CDR3 protein is CASSAPFPANEKLFF. The CDR3 region has the DNA TGTGCCAGCAGCGCTCCATTCCCGGCTAATGAAAAACTGTTTTTT.

The chain carries TRBV6-5 and TRBJ1-2; no clear D. There are 12 residues in the CDR3. Trimming cost V 11 bases and J 4 bases, with 14 bases left between them. Germline V lookup: CDR1 MNHEY, CDR2 SVGAGI. The chain's CDR3 is CALAGPTYGYTF. As DNA, the CDR3 is TGTGCCCTGGCGGGTCCAACCTATGGCTACACCTTC.

The J gene is TRBJ1-1, the V gene TRBV27, with TRBD1 as a possible D gene (6 bases). Germline loops: CDR1 MNHEY, CDR2 SMNVEV (reference sequence). This CDR3 is 14 amino acids long. The V end was cut by 2 bases, the J end by 6 bases, with 13 bases between. As DNA, the CDR3 is TGTGCCAGCAGTTTAACACGTGGGGGGCCTGAAGCTTTCTTT. Amino acids: CASSLTRGGPEAFF.

V is TRBV6-5 and J is TRBJ1-2; D gene unclear. This CDR3 is 13 amino acids long. Germline V gene data show CDR1 as MNHEY and CDR2 as SVGAGI. The V end was cut by 2 bases, the J end by 7 bases, with 11 bases between. The CDR3 nucleotides are TGTGCCAGCAGTTACGGCGGGGATCCTGGCTACACCTTC. Its protein product is CASSYGGDPGYTF.

The J gene is TRBJ1-6, the V gene TRBV7-9; D gene ambiguous. Trimming took 1 base from V and 6 from J, leaving 16 bases between them. The CDR3 has 17 amino acids. Germline V gene sequence: CDR1 SEHNR, CDR2 FQNEAQ (reference sequence). The CDR3 DNA follows: TGTGCCAGCAGCTTAGAGTGGCAGGCGGGAAGTAATTCACCCCTCCACTTT. Translating gives CASSLEWQAGSNSPLHF.

This sequence joins TRBV3-1 (or the pseudogene TRBV3-2) and TRBJ1-2; D not resolved. V dropped 0 bases and J dropped 3 bases, with 5 bases sitting between them. The CDR3 runs 13 residues. Per the germline V gene, CDR1 is LGHDT and CDR2 is YNNKEL (reference sequence). The CDR3 spells CASSQEVYYGYTF. The CDR3 region has the DNA TGTGCCAGCAGCCAAGAGGTTTACTATGGCTACACCTTC.

The chain combines TRBV4-3 with TRBJ2-3; D remains unclear. From germline, CDR1 is LGHNA and CDR2 YSLEER. The CDR3 totals 14 residues. Trimming cost V 1 base and J 3 bases, with 8 bases left between them. The CDR3 nucleotides are TGCGCCAGCAGCCAAGTGGTTCAAACAGATACGCAGTATTTT. This sequence encodes CASSQVVQTDTQYF.

The J gene is TRBJ2-2, the V gene TRBV2, with D possibly being TRBD1 or TRBD2 (5 bases each). The CDR3 has 11 amino acids. The germline V gene encodes CDR1 SNHLY and CDR2 FYNNEI. V shed 6 bases and J shed 7 bases, with 6 bases lying between them. The CDR3 bases are TGTGCCAGCAGGGGGGTCGGGGAGCTGTTTTTT. Protein sequence: CASRGVGELFF.

This clone came up a few times. This chain's CDR3 is CASSSYYSNQPQHF. The CDR3 DNA reads TGTGCCAGCAGCTCGTATTATAGCAATCAGCCCCAGCATTTT. The rearrangement uses TRBV11-3 and TRBJ1-5; D not resolved. V lost 4 bases and J 0 bases, leaving 7 bases between the germline ends. Germline CDR1 SGHNT, CDR2 YENEEA. The CDR3 is 14 amino acids.

The sample holds one count of this clone. V is TRBV23-1 and J is TRBJ1-4; D gene uncertain. Being an ORF, TRBV23-1 has a function that is uncertain. The CDR3 runs to 16 residues. Trimming shortened V by 4 bases and J by 7 bases, and 19 bases separated the two germline ends. In DNA, the CDR3 is TGCGCCAGCAGTCCCCCCTGGACGCGGGATGGTGAAAAACTGTTTTTT. This translates into CASSPPWTRDGEKLFF.

This chain links TRBV2 with TRBJ2-7; D is possibly TRBD1 (6 bases). Germline-derived CDR1 and CDR2 are SNHLY and FYNNEI. This CDR3 has 13 amino acids. Between the trimmed V and J ends, which lost 10 bases and 0 bases, there was a span of 13 bases. The CDR3 here is CATQGDVSYEQYF. The CDR3 region has the DNA TGTGCCACACAGGGTGATGTCTCCTACGAGCAGTACTTC.

The chain uses TRBV6-2 or TRBV6-3 and TRBJ2-5, with 7 bases fitting TRBD1. The V and J ends lost 5 bases and 4 bases, in that order; junction bases with no gene match: 7. The CDR3 runs 14 residues. Germline loops: CDR1 MNHEY, CDR2 SVGEGT. The CDR3 region is CASSTNSGGETQYF. DNA for the CDR3: TGTGCCAGCAGTACAAATTCAGGGGGAGAGACCCAGTACTTC.

This clone has a handful of counts. This chain joins TRBV3-1 (or the pseudogene TRBV3-2) and TRBJ2-7; D is perhaps TRBD1 (5 bases). Germline V gives CDR1 LGHDT, CDR2 YNNKEL (reference sequence). Trimming removed 1 base at V and 3 bases at J, with 16 bases between. CDR3 length: 16 residues. The CDR3 spells CASSQASWGRRYEQYF. The CDR3 bases are TGTGCCAGCAGCCAAGCCTCATGGGGCCGTCGCTACGAGCAGTACTTC.